Reported below is one T cell receptor (beta chain). Its antigen is not identified. The data stem from a study of T cells after yellow fever vaccination. Study results and limitations: A small proportion of clonotypes was detected in both the CD4 and CD8 compartments. FACS-sorted repertoires might harbor abundant contaminating clonotypes from the bulk population.

With V trimmed by 4 bases and J by 1 base, 10 bases remained unmatched. This CDR3 is 17 amino acids long. Researchers made TCR cDNA using 5'RACE template switching, and this step added a universal primer site and UMIs. TCRdb recomputed calls from the 5' RACE reads with MiXCR, one row per CDR3 protein. The sample records some 400,000 distinct CDR3 sequences, 6.2% being singletons. Sample: PBMCs, taken 5 days after the yellow fever booster vaccination. This TCR came from a man under 40 who received the YFV17D yellow fever vaccine. The gene calls are TRBV23-1 and TRBJ2-1, with TRBD2 identical over 7 bases. TRBV23-1 is an open reading frame whose function is uncertain. CDR3 residues: CASSLKGGRLSYNEQFF. The DNA of the CDR3 is TGCGCCAGCAGTCTGAAGGGAGGGAGGCTGTCCTACAATGAGCAGTTCTTC.